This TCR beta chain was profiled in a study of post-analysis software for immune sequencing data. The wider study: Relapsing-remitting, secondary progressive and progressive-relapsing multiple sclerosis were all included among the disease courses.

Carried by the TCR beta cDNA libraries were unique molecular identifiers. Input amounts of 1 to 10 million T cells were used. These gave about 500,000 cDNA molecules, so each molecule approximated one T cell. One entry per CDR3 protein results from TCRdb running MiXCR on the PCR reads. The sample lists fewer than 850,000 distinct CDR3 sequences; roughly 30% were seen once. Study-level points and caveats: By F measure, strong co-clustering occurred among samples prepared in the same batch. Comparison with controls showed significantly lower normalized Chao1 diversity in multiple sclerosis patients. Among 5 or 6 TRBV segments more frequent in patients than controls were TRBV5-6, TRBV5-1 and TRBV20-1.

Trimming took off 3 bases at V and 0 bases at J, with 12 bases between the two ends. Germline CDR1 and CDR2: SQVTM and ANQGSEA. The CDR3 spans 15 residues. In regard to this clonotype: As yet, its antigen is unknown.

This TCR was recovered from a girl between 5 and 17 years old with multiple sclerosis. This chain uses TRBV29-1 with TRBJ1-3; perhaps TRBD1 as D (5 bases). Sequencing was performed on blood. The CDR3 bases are TGCAGCGTTGATACAGACAGCGCCTCTGGAAACACCATATATTTT. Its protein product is CSVDTDSASGNTIYF. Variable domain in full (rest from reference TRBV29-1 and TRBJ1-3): SAVISQKPSRDICQRGTSLTIQCQVDSQVTMMFWYRQQPGQSLTLIATANQGSEATYESGFVIDKFPISRPNLTFSTLTVSNMSPEDSSIYLCSVDTDSASGNTIYFGEGSWLTVV.